This T cell receptor (beta chain) emerged from a study of spatial heterogeneity in lung cancer. Study-wide context: Among detected sequences, beta-chain ones consistently exceeded alpha-chain ones in number.

Specified time point: sample taken at primary tumor resection. In each case, whole RNA from tumor, nontumor lung or frozen PBMC was sequenced unsorted. TCRdb re-called the 5' RACE reads with MiXCR, one entry per CDR3 protein. The sample has some 38,000 distinct CDR3 sequences, around 7% seen once; the top ten hold 25% to 35%. Germline CDR1 KGHSH, CDR2 LQKENI. The ends were cut back, 3 bases at V and 5 bases at J, with 13 bases in the middle. The CDR3 has 15 amino acids. This specimen consisted of PBMCs, obtained at surgery. The sequence came from a male donor with early-stage non-small cell lung cancer. The chain combines TRBV18 with TRBJ1-4; the D gene is possibly TRBD1 (5 bases). The CDR3 is CASSPRRQRNEKLFF. The DNA for the CDR3 is TGTGCCAGCTCACCGAGGCGACAGAGAAATGAAAAACTGTTTTTT.